Below, one T cell receptor beta chain is given with its context. The data originate from a study of T cell changes during pregnancy in multiple sclerosis. The CDR3 sequence is 14 residues long. V gave up 4 bases and J gave up 4 bases, with 13 bases separating them. CDR1 SEHNR and CDR2 FQNEAQ come from the germline V gene (reference sequence). Sequencing was performed with immunoSEQ multiplex PCR; in TCRdb, only in-frame clones are kept and a portion is missing. The sample lists about 80,000 clones; approximately 94% were seen once. This chain links TRBV7-9 with TRBJ2-5; a possible D gene is TRBD2 (5 bases). This sample comprised CD4+ T cells from peripheral blood mononuclear cells, obtained before pregnancy. The TCR originated in a female donor with multiple sclerosis, enrolled in a pregnancy study. The CDR3 region has the DNA TGTGCCAGCAGCTATCTCGAGGGAGCAGAGACCCAGTACTTC. Its translation: CASSYLEGAETQYF.